These 24 T cell receptor beta chains were all obtained from the same sample, sequenced in a study of control samples from healthy donors and cancer patients. This table comes from immunoSEQ multiplex PCR, and its TCRdb copy is limited to in-frame clones, with some not included. The sample comprises about 98,000 clones, about 79% of which are singletons, and 10% rests with the top ten. Sequencing was performed on blood. The source of these receptors is a woman in her thirties in good health.

The V and J genes are TRBV10-3 and TRBJ2-1; D is undetermined. The CDR3 sequence is 16 residues long. The ends were cut back, 2 bases at V and 0 bases at J, with 11 bases in the middle. Germline V gives CDR1 ENHRY, CDR2 SYGVKD. The CDR3 nucleotides are TGTGCCATCAGTGAGCCCCGACTGGGCTCCTACAATGAGCAGTTCTTC. This encodes CAISEPRLGSYNEQFF.

The chain uses TRBV30 and TRBJ1-1; D uncertain. The CDR3 is 12 residues long. Germline V gene data show CDR1 as GTSNPN and CDR2 as SVGIG (reference sequence). V was cut by 7 bases and J by 2 bases, with 11 bases left in between. The CDR3 DNA sequence: TGTGCCTTCAACGGGGTCAACACTGAAGCTTTCTTT. As protein: CAFNGVNTEAFF.

The V and J genes are TRBV15 and TRBJ2-5; possible D gene TRBD2, 7 bases. This CDR3 contains 16 residues. Germline CDR1 LNHNV, CDR2 YYDKDF (reference sequence). V gave up 1 base and J gave up 2 bases, with 14 bases separating them. The CDR3: CATSRGGGGTQETQYF. The CDR3 nucleotides are TGTGCCACCAGCAGAGGAGGCGGGGGCACGCAAGAGACCCAGTACTTC.

The chain couples TRBV6-2 or TRBV6-3 to TRBJ1-1; D is perhaps TRBD1 (5 bases). V lost 2 bases and J lost 0, with 7 bases in between. Germline values: CDR1 MNHEY, CDR2 SVGEGT. The CDR3 has 14 amino acids. The CDR3 region is CASSYGAMNTEAFF. CDR3 DNA: TGTGCCAGCAGTTACGGGGCTATGAACACTGAAGCTTTCTTT.

This rearrangement joins TRBV19 to TRBJ2-5; D remains ambiguous. V shed 3 bases and J shed 3 bases, with 8 bases lying between them. This CDR3 has 13 amino acids. Looked up from germline, CDR1 is LNHDA and CDR2 is SQIVND (reference sequence). This CDR3 reads CASSIGRKETQYF. The CDR3 DNA reads TGTGCCAGTAGTATTGGCAGAAAAGAGACCCAGTACTTC.

The V gene is TRBV15, the J gene TRBJ2-4; D is unclear. Germline-derived CDR1 and CDR2 are LNHNV and YYDKDF (reference sequence). This CDR3 spans 15 amino acids. Trimming shortened V by 1 base and J by 0 bases, and 7 bases separated the two germline ends. The CDR3 is CATSRVRSAKNIQYF. The CDR3 coding sequence is TGTGCCACCAGCAGAGTTAGGTCAGCCAAAAACATTCAGTACTTC. Based on the CDR3 plus reference TRBV15 and TRBJ2-4, the full variable domain is DAMVIQNPRYQVTQFGKPVTLSCSQTLNHNVMYWYQQKSSQAPKLLFHYYDKDFNNEADTPDNFQSRRPNTSFCFLDIRSPGLGDTAMYLCATSRVRSAKNIQYFGAGTRLSVL.

V is TRBV5-4 and J is TRBJ2-1; D may be TRBD2 (6 bases). Germline values: CDR1 SGHNT, CDR2 YYREEE (reference sequence). The V gene lost 1 base and the J gene lost 7 bases, with 12 bases spanning the gap. This CDR3 spans 14 amino acids. In DNA form, the CDR3 reads TGTGCCAGCAGCTTGTGGGGGGTCGAGAATGAGCAGTTCTTC. This sequence encodes CASSLWGVENEQFF.

The rearrangement joins TRBV2 to TRBJ1-1; the D is unclear. Germline V gene data show CDR1 as SNHLY and CDR2 as FYNNEI. Trimming stripped 6 bases from V and 0 bases from J, with 8 bases between. There are 13 residues in the CDR3. The CDR3 protein is CASRQFMNTEAFF. CDR3 in DNA: TGTGCCAGCAGACAGTTCATGAACACTGAAGCTTTCTTT.

This clone was counted between two and nine times. The CDR3 spells CSVAPGSGELFF. CDR3 coding DNA: TGCAGCGTTGCCCCAGGGTCCGGGGAGCTGTTTTTT. The rearrangement links TRBV29-1 to TRBJ2-2, with a tentative D call TRBD1 (5 bases). Looked up from germline, CDR1 is SQVTM and CDR2 is ANQGSEA. CDR3 size: 12 residues. V was cut by 4 bases and J by 6 bases, with 9 bases left in between.

The genes are TRBV10-3 and TRBJ1-6; TRBD1 agrees at 8 bases. This CDR3 is 14 amino acids long. Germline V gene data show CDR1 as ENHRY and CDR2 as SYGVKD. The ends lost 3 bases at V and 10 bases at J; junction bases unmatched: 5. CDR3 loop: CAISDMTGESPLHF. The DNA for the CDR3 is TGTGCCATCAGTGATATGACAGGGGAATCACCCCTCCACTTT.

The rearrangement links TRBV7-8 to TRBJ2-7; D is ambiguous. The V and J ends lost 5 bases and 2 bases respectively, with 16 bases between them. This CDR3 spans 15 amino acids. Germline lookup yields CDR1 SGHVS and CDR2 FQNEAQ. DNA for the CDR3: TGTGCCAGCAGCCCGCCGGCACAGCCAACCTACGAGCAGTACTTC. Residues: CASSPPAQPTYEQYF.

The chain links TRBV10-3 to TRBJ1-1; D is uncertain. The CDR3 has 11 amino acids. Germline V CDR1 and CDR2: ENHRY, SYGVKD. Trimming removed 8 bases from V and 5 bases from J, with 9 bases in between. The CDR3 protein is CAIGSGTEAFF. The CDR3 region has the DNA TGTGCCATCGGATCGGGTACTGAAGCTTTCTTT.

The chain is built from TRBV19 and TRBJ1-2, with D possibly being TRBD1 (6 bases). The V end was cut by 6 bases, the J end by 2 bases, with 10 bases between. The V gene's germline CDR1 is LNHDA and CDR2 SQIVND (reference sequence). This CDR3 has 13 amino acids. The CDR3 region has the DNA TGTGCCAGTAGGGCTACAGGGAACTATGGCTACACCTTC. Translation: CASRATGNYGYTF.

The V gene is TRBV11-2, the J gene TRBJ2-7, with D tentatively TRBD2 (7 bases). The germline V gene encodes CDR1 SGHAT and CDR2 FQNNGV. This CDR3 has 15 amino acids. V gave up 3 bases and J gave up 1 base, with 13 bases separating them. The CDR3 coding sequence is TGTGCCAGCAGCTTTGGCGGGGGCGCTTCCTACGAGCAGTACTTC. Protein product: CASSFGGGASYEQYF.

This clone was detected a few times. V and J are TRBV27 and TRBJ2-7, with D hard to call. The length of the CDR3 is 17 residues. The V gene lost 4 bases and the J gene lost 2 bases, with 21 bases spanning the gap. CDR1 and CDR2 from the germline V gene are MNHEY and SMNVEV (reference sequence). CDR3 bases: TGTGCCAGCAGTTATCCCCTCGCGGCGAACCCCACCTACGAGCAGTACTTC. It codes for CASSYPLAANPTYEQYF.

The rearrangement uses TRBV2 and TRBJ1-2, with 7 bases identical to TRBD1. The trim removed 8 bases at V and 7 bases at J, leaving 7 bases unmatched. The germline gives CDR1 SNHLY, CDR2 FYNNEI. The CDR3 runs 12 residues. The CDR3 here is CASATDRSGYTF. For the CDR3, the DNA is TGTGCCAGCGCCACGGACAGGTCTGGCTACACCTTC.

V usage is TRBV2 and J usage is TRBJ2-2; TRBD1 agrees at 8 bases. CDR1 is SNHLY, CDR2 FYNNEI, per germline. The CDR3 has 14 amino acids. The ends lost 6 bases at V and 5 bases at J; junction bases unmatched: 5. CDR3 bases: TGTGCCAGCAGGGCTCGACAGGGGACCGGGGAGCTGTTTTTT. Residues: CASRARQGTGELFF.

The chain carries TRBV9 and TRBJ1-1; tentatively, D is TRBD1 (5 bases). V shed 0 bases and J shed 5 bases, with 14 bases lying between them. This CDR3 spans 15 amino acids. Germline V gene lookup returns CDR1 SGDLS and CDR2 YYNGEE. Here the CDR3 reads CASSVGEGLYTEAFF. The CDR3 bases are TGTGCCAGCAGCGTAGGAGAGGGGTTATATACTGAAGCTTTCTTT. The variable domain in full, with the rest retrieved from reference TRBV9 and TRBJ1-1, is DSGVTQTPKHLITATGQRVTLRCSPRSGDLSVYWYQQSLDQGLQFLIQYYNGEERAKGNILERFSAQQFPDLHSELNLSSLELGDSALYFCASSVGEGLYTEAFFGQGTRLTVV.

This chain joins TRBV19 and TRBJ1-6; D is perhaps TRBD1 (6 bases). The CDR3 sequence is 14 residues long. The V and J ends lost 5 bases and 7 bases respectively, with 12 bases between them. Germline loops: CDR1 LNHDA, CDR2 SQIVND (reference sequence). CDR3 amino acids: CASSLQGTNSPLHF. The CDR3 nucleotides read TGTGCCAGTAGTCTCCAGGGGACGAATTCACCCCTCCACTTT.

This clone was recorded a few times. The chain couples TRBV6-2 or TRBV6-3 to TRBJ1-5; the D is unclear. The CDR3 loop spans 14 amino acids. Germline V gene sequence: CDR1 MNHEY, CDR2 SVGEGT. Trimming took off 2 bases at V and 1 base at J, with 6 bases between the two ends. The CDR3 reads CASSYRESNQPQHF. Here the CDR3 DNA reads TGTGCCAGCAGTTACAGGGAAAGCAATCAGCCCCAGCATTTT.

V and J are TRBV7-2 and TRBJ2-6, with D unresolved. Trimming shortened V by 5 bases and J by 0 bases, and 11 bases separated the two germline ends. The CDR3 has 16 residues. Germline CDR1 SGHTA, CDR2 FQGNSA. In DNA form, the CDR3 reads TGTGCCAGCAGCCCCCGGTCCCGCTCTGGGGCCAACGTCCTGACTTTC. Translating it yields CASSPRSRSGANVLTF.

The sample holds one count of this clone. CDR3 region: CASSEGPGGHGYTF. DNA of the CDR3: TGTGCCAGCAGTGAAGGACCGGGAGGACATGGCTACACCTTC. This rearrangement joins TRBV6-1 to TRBJ1-2; D is undetermined. Trimming left V 1 base short and J 6 bases short, with 12 bases between. The germline V gene has CDR1 MNHNS and CDR2 SASEGT. This CDR3 is 14 amino acids long.

This chain's CDR3 is CASSPRGGGGGPTGELFF. CDR3 DNA sequence: TGTGCCAGCAGCCCCCGTGGGGGAGGGGGGGGCCCCACCGGGGAGCTGTTTTTT. The chain is built from TRBV9 and TRBJ2-2; D is possibly TRBD2 (7 bases). V lost 4 bases and J lost 4, with 23 bases in between. Germline V gene sequence: CDR1 SGDLS, CDR2 YYNGEE. The CDR3 has 18 residues.

The chain carries TRBV6-5 and TRBJ2-1; TRBD2 is a possible D gene (5 bases). This CDR3 comprises 13 residues. Germline V lookup: CDR1 MNHEY, CDR2 SVGAGI. The germline V and J ends were trimmed by 6 bases and 7 bases, with 13 bases remaining between them. The CDR3 spells CASRFIARNEQFF. CDR3 bases: TGTGCCAGCAGATTTATAGCGCGGAATGAGCAGTTCTTC.